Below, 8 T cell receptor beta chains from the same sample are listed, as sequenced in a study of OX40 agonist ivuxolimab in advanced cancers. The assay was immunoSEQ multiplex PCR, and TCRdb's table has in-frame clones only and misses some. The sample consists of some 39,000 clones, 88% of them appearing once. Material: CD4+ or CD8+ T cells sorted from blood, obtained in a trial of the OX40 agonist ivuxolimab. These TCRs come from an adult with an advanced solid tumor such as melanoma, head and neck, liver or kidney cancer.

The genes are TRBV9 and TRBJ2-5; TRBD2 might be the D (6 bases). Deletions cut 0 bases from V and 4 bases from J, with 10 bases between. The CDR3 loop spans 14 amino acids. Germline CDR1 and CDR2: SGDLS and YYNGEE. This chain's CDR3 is CASSVGGLLETQYF. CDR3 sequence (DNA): TGTGCCAGCAGCGTAGGGGGACTGTTAGAGACCCAGTACTTC.

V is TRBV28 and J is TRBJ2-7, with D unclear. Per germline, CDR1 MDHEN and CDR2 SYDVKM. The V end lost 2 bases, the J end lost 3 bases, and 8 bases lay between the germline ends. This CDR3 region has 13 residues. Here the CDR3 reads CASSLRLNYEQYF. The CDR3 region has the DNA TGTGCCAGCAGTTTAAGATTGAACTACGAGCAGTACTTC. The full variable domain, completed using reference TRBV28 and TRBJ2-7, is DVKVTQSSRYLVKRTGEKVFLECVQDMDHENMFWYRQDPGLGLRLIYFSYDVKMKEKGDIPEGYSVSREKKERFSLILESASTNQTSMYLCASSLRLNYEQYFGPGTRLTVT.

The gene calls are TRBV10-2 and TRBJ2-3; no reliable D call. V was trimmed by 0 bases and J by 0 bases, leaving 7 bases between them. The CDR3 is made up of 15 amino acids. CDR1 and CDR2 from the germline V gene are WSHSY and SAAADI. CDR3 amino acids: CASSESWGSTDTQYF. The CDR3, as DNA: TGCGCCAGCAGTGAGTCTTGGGGAAGCACAGATACGCAGTATTTT.

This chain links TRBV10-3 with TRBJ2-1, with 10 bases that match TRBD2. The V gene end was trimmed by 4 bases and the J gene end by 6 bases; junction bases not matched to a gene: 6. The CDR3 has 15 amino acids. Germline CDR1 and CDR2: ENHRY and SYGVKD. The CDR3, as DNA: TGTGCCATCAGTGCGAGCGGGGGGGCTGGCAATGAGCAGTTCTTC. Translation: CAISASGGAGNEQFF.

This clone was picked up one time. CDR3 loop: CASSVEREFAEQYF. The CDR3 nucleotides are TGTGCCAGCAGTGTTGAGCGGGAGTTTGCCGAGCAGTACTTC. The chain combines TRBV2 with TRBJ2-7; 8 bases are shared with TRBD2. CDR1 SNHLY and CDR2 FYNNEI come from the germline V gene. Trimming cost V 4 bases and J 6 bases; bases outside gene matches: 8. This CDR3 contains 14 residues. Based on the CDR3 plus reference TRBV2 and TRBJ2-7, the full variable domain is EPEVTQTPSHQVTQMGQEVILRCVPISNHLYFYWYRQILGQKVEFLVSFYNNEISEKSEIFDDQFSVERPDGSNFTLKIRSTKLEDSAMYFCASSVEREFAEQYFGPGTRLTVT.

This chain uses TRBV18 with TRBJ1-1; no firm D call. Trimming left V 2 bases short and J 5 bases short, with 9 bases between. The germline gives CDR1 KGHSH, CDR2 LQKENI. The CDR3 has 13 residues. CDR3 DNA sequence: TGTGCCAGCTCACCAGGAGCGAGGACTGAAGCTTTCTTT. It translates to CASSPGARTEAFF.

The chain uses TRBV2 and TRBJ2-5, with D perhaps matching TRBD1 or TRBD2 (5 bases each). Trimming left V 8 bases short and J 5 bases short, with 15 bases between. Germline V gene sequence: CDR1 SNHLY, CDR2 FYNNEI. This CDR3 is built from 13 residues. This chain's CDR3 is CASHGGRSETQYF. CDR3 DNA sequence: TGTGCCAGCCATGGGGGAAGGTCGGAGACCCAGTACTTC.

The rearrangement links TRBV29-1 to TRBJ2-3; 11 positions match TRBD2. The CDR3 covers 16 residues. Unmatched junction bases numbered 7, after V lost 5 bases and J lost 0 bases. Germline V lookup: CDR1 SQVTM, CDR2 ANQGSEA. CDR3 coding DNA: TGCAGCGTTCGTCTGGGGACTAGCGGTAGCACAGATACGCAGTATTTT. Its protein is CSVRLGTSGSTDTQYF.